This TCR beta chain was captured in a study of T-cell memory formation after mild COVID-19. Overall study results and limits: The pre-infection memory compartment contained some responding clones, suggesting cross-reactive memory joined. The SARS-CoV-2 specificity of second-wave clones reaching peak at day 37 remained unverified. Clones contracting day 15 to 85 were balanced CD4/CD8; later expanders leaned CD4+.

This clonotype was found many times. Its antigen remains unknown. The length of the CDR3 is 15 residues. Germline trimming cut 6 bases from V and 5 bases from J; bases unmatched to any gene: 12. Using its own MiXCR run on the 5' RACE reads, TCRdb lists one record per CDR3 protein. This sample has hundreds of thousands of distinct CDR3 sequences, with less than 20% found just once. Sequenced material: PBMCs or a T cell subset sorted from them (not recorded which). The gene calls are TRBV12-3 or TRBV12-4 and TRBJ1-1, with TRBD1 identical over 7 bases. The sequence came from a man aged 18 to 30 who had mild COVID-19 (a few samples of this study predate the infection). Cell type and time point are not known. The CDR3 DNA is TGTGCCAGCAGGAATATCGACAGGGCCGGGACTGAAGCTTTCTTT. Protein sequence: CASRNIDRAGTEAFF.